Described below is a single TCR beta chain sequence and its context. Antigen: not known. Between the trimmed V and J ends, which lost 4 bases and 11 bases, there was a span of 6 bases. CDR3 size: 11 residues. In germline, CDR1 is WSHSY, CDR2 SAAADI. The entry originates in a study of T cells in Graves' hyperthyroidism and ophthalmopathy. General study points: Blood also contained most expanded thyroid clonotypes above 0.001.

Hyperthyroidism was newly diagnosed in patients aged 18 to 65 (duration under 2 months). Amplified TCR beta CDR3 regions derived from RNA transcripts. The HTBI set primed first-round TCR CDR3 RT-PCR. TCRdb used MiXCR to reprocess the multiplex PCR reads, holding one entry per CDR3 protein. The data contain hundreds of thousands of distinct CDR3 sequences, 46% of them singletons. This receptor was identified in a young woman with Graves' hyperthyroidism. Sequencing used peripheral blood or thyroid tissue (not recorded which). The V gene is TRBV10-2, the J gene TRBJ1-6; D unresolved. CDR3 in amino acids: CASSGGTPLHF. The CDR3 DNA reads as TGCGCCAGCAGTGGGGGTACACCCCTCCACTTT.